A single sample is the source of the 30 T cell receptor beta chains below, sequenced in a study of CD8+CD57+ T cells in acquired aplastic anemia. CDR3 and TCR beta VDJ profiling relied on a genomic DNA template. TCRdb passed the reads through MiXCR, listing each CDR3 protein once. This sample has 150,000 to 200,000 distinct CDR3 sequences; about 48% occur once, and the top ten carry 0.8% to 1.1%. Source material: sorted CD4+, CD8+, or CD8+CD57+ T cells (not recorded which) from PBMCs. These receptors originate from a human donor in good health.

The V call is TRBV7-3, the J call TRBJ2-7; D remains ambiguous. V was pared by 6 bases and J by 3 bases, with 9 bases between. From germline, CDR1 is SGHTA and CDR2 FQGTGA. The CDR3 consists of 12 residues. CDR3 sequence: CASRSNGYEQYF. In DNA, the CDR3 is TGTGCCAGCAGGTCGAATGGCTACGAGCAGTACTTC.

The chain couples TRBV29-1 to TRBJ1-5; D is unclear. The CDR3 has 13 residues. The germline V and J ends were trimmed by 5 bases and 4 bases, with 12 bases remaining between them. CDR1 and CDR2 from the germline V gene are SQVTM and ANQGSEA. CDR3 in amino acids: CSVYQELNQPQHF. The CDR3 DNA sequence: TGCAGCGTTTACCAGGAACTAAATCAGCCCCAGCATTTT.

This clonotype was detected only a few times. The chain has TRBV30 and TRBJ1-6; possible D gene TRBD1, 6 bases. The germline gives CDR1 GTSNPN, CDR2 SVGIG (reference sequence). The CDR3 loop spans 16 amino acids. With 3 bases removed from V and 9 bases from J, the gap between germline ends came to 21 bases. CDR3 residues: CAWRRERQATSSPLHF. Here the CDR3 DNA reads TGTGCCTGGAGACGAGAGCGACAGGCGACGAGTTCACCCCTCCACTTT.

About this clonotype itself: Given a much more abundant clone one base away, this may be a read error. This chain uses TRBV12-3 or TRBV12-4 with TRBJ1-1; D gene unclear. The CDR3 covers 13 residues. The CDR3 is CASSLDRWTEALF. The CDR3 DNA is TGTGCCAGCAGTTTAGACCGATGGACTGAAGCTCTCTTT.

The sample holds many counts of this clonotype. V usage is TRBV20-1 and J usage is TRBJ1-3; TRBD1 is a possible D gene (5 bases). This CDR3 region has 13 residues. Between the trimmed V and J ends, which lost 4 bases and 2 bases, there was a span of 9 bases. The germline CDR1 and CDR2 sequences are DFQATT and SNEGSKA (reference sequence). The CDR3 sequence is CSATPGPGNTIYF. CDR3 bases: TGCAGTGCTACCCCAGGGCCTGGAAACACCATATATTTT.

The V call is TRBV10-2, the J call TRBJ1-2; D gene uncertain. The CDR3 covers 13 residues. Trimming removed 5 bases from V and 2 bases from J, with 9 bases in between. CDR1 is WSHSY and CDR2 is SAAADI in the germline V gene. CDR3 coding DNA: TGCGCCAGCAGTCCATTTGAAAACTATGGCTACACCTTC. It yields the protein CASSPFENYGYTF.

This clonotype was detected many times. The V call is TRBV7-8, the J call TRBJ1-5, with no clear D. CDR3 length: 15 amino acids. Germline V gene data show CDR1 as SGHVS and CDR2 as FQNEAQ. Trimming took 5 bases from V and 4 from J, leaving 15 bases between them. CDR3 amino acids: CASSTYTTGNQPQHF. Written as DNA, the CDR3 is TGTGCCAGCAGCACTTACACGACGGGGAATCAGCCCCAGCATTTT.

This clonotype was recorded many times. The J gene is TRBJ2-7, the V gene TRBV20-1; 7 positions match TRBD2. Germline CDR1 DFQATT, CDR2 SNEGSKA (reference sequence). V was pared by 0 bases and J by 3 bases, with 8 bases of the junction left unmatched. CDR3 length: 15 amino acids. CDR3 nucleotide sequence: TGCAGTGCTAGAGAAAGGGCTAGCGGAAACTACGAGCAGTACTTC. Protein sequence: CSARERASGNYEQYF.

For this clonotype: One end of the junction varies from germline; a read error may be responsible. V usage is TRBV2 and J usage is TRBJ2-3, with D unresolved. Germline values: CDR1 SNHLY, CDR2 FYNNEI. CDR3 length: 15 residues. This chain's CDR3 is CASSEGSPSTDTQYF. The DNA for the CDR3 is TGCGCCAGCAGTGAAGGTAGTCCCTCTACAGATACGCAGTATTTT.

V and J are TRBV24-1 and TRBJ2-1; 9 positions match TRBD1. Germline V gene sequence: CDR1 KGHDR, CDR2 SFDVKD. This CDR3 has 15 amino acids. J gave up 2 bases and V 7 bases, and 5 bases lay outside the gene matches. The CDR3 sequence: CATREDRGTYNEQFF. As DNA, the CDR3 is TGTGCCACCAGGGAGGACAGGGGAACCTACAATGAGCAGTTCTTC.

In the case of this clonotype: The junction shows a germline mismatch at one end, possibly a read error. The chain links TRBV9 to TRBJ2-3; 13 nucleotides match TRBD2. The CDR3 covers 15 residues. The germline V gene encodes CDR1 SGDLS and CDR2 YYNGEE. CDR3 bases: TGTGCCAGCAGCGAGGGACTAGCGGGGACAGATACGCGGTATTTT. Translation: CASSEGLAGTDTRYF. The complete variable domain, with remaining parts taken from reference TRBV9 and TRBJ2-3, reads DSGVTQTPKHLITATGQRVTLRCSPRSGDLSVYWYQQSLDQGLQFLIQYYNGEERAKGNILERFSAQQFPDLHSELNLSSLELGDSALYFCASSEGLAGTDTRYFGPGTRLTVL.

The sample holds many counts of this clonotype. A read error may account for a junction end that differs from germline. J is TRBJ2-7 and V is TRBV19; the D is unclear. This CDR3 is 14 amino acids long. CDR1 and CDR2 (germline): LNHDA, SQIVND (reference sequence). CDR3 DNA: TGTGTCAGTAGTATAGATCTACAAGGCTACGAGCAGTACTTC. It codes for CVSSIDLQGYEQYF.

This clonotype has at least ten counts. The J gene is TRBJ1-1, the V gene TRBV10-1, with D tentatively TRBD1 (6 bases). The CDR3 contains 13 residues. V was cut by 10 bases and J by 1 base, with 13 bases left in between. CDR1 and CDR2 from the germline V gene are WNHNN and SYGVQD (reference sequence). CDR3 region: CATRWGPNTEAFF. As DNA, the CDR3 is TGCGCCACCCGATGGGGGCCGAACACTGAAGCTTTCTTT.

This clonotype has ten or more counts. V is TRBV5-1 and J is TRBJ2-7; TRBD1 aligns across 7 bases. The CDR3 loop spans 15 amino acids. Germline values: CDR1 SGHRS, CDR2 YFSETQ. Unmatched junction bases numbered 8, after V lost 5 bases and J lost 0 bases. The CDR3 DNA is TGCGCCAGCAGGACAGGGCCTGTCAGCTCCTACGAGCAGTACTTC. As protein: CASRTGPVSSYEQYF.

This clonotype was counted a single time. The rearrangement joins TRBV5-1 to TRBJ1-2; D is unresolved. The CDR3 covers 14 residues. V was clipped by 0 bases and J by 3 bases, with 9 bases between them. Germline CDR1 is SGHRS and CDR2 is YFSETQ. CDR3 amino acids: CASSLVPSDYGYTF. For the CDR3, the DNA is TGCGCCAGCAGCTTGGTCCCCTCTGACTATGGCTACACCTTC.

The table lists this clonotype with a few counts. This chain links TRBV27 with TRBJ1-2; D unclear. Germline V lookup: CDR1 MNHEY, CDR2 SMNVEV (reference sequence). V lost 5 bases, J lost 8 bases, and 15 bases lay in between. The CDR3 is 13 amino acids. The CDR3 region has the DNA TGTGCCAGCAGTCCTACTACAAGGGTAGGCTACACCTTC. Protein product: CASSPTTRVGYTF.

This clonotype has more than one count but fewer than ten. The CDR3 here is CASSMSGGPDTQYF. The CDR3 coding sequence is TGTGCCAGTAGTATGTCGGGGGGACCAGATACGCAGTATTTT. The chain has TRBV19 and TRBJ2-3, with 7 bases aligning to TRBD2. Losses at the gene ends were 3 bases for V and 4 bases for J; bases not matched to a gene: 4. The CDR3 loop spans 14 amino acids. Germline V gives CDR1 LNHDA, CDR2 SQIVND (reference sequence).

This clonotype was observed a few times. The V gene is TRBV18, the J gene TRBJ1-1; no firm D call. CDR1 is KGHSH and CDR2 is LQKENI in the germline V gene. The CDR3 loop spans 13 amino acids. V was pared by 6 bases and J by 1 base, with 9 bases between. DNA for the CDR3: TGTGCCAGCTCGCCTGCTGGGAACACTGAAGCTTTCTTT. Translation: CASSPAGNTEAFF.

This clonotype was seen many times. The chain combines TRBV19 with TRBJ1-5; D gene unclear. The ends were cut back, 6 bases at V and 7 bases at J, with 19 bases in the middle. This CDR3 spans 15 amino acids. The germline CDR1 and CDR2 sequences are LNHDA and SQIVND (reference sequence). CDR3: CASRPQALIIQPQHF. The CDR3 DNA sequence: TGTGCCAGTAGGCCCCAGGCCTTGATAATCCAGCCCCAGCATTTT.

This clonotype occurred many times. V is TRBV20-1 and J is TRBJ1-5; possible D gene TRBD1, 5 bases. Trimming left V 5 bases short and J 3 bases short, with 11 bases between. CDR1 and CDR2 (germline): DFQATT, SNEGSKA (reference sequence). The CDR3 covers 13 residues. Here the CDR3 DNA reads TGCAGTGCTCGGGACCAGAACAATCAGCCCCAGCATTTT. Translation: CSARDQNNQPQHF.

V usage is TRBV15 and J usage is TRBJ2-7; weak D call: TRBD1 (5 bases). The CDR3 totals 12 residues. Germline V gives CDR1 LNHNV, CDR2 YYDKDF (reference sequence). The V gene lost 8 bases and the J gene lost 2 bases, with 10 bases spanning the gap. CDR3 nucleotides: TGTGCCACCGCTTCCAGGGCCTACGAGCAGTACTTC. As protein: CATASRAYEQYF.

The CDR3 nucleotides are TGTGCCAGCAGTTACAGGGGGGCAGCCGCTACTAACTATGGCTACACCTTC. This gives the protein CASSYRGAAATNYGYTF. The chain carries TRBV6-5 and TRBJ1-2, with a possible D match to TRBD1 (6 bases). The CDR3 contains 17 residues. V was trimmed by 2 bases and J by 0 bases, leaving 16 bases between them. Per the germline V gene, CDR1 is MNHEY and CDR2 is SVGAGI.

The V call is TRBV29-1, the J call TRBJ2-3, with D unresolved. Germline lookup yields CDR1 SQVTM and CDR2 ANQGSEA. Trimming left V 6 bases short and J 1 base short, with 8 bases between. The length of the CDR3 is 12 residues. CDR3 sequence: CSVILRTDTQYF. DNA for the CDR3: TGCAGCGTGATACTCCGCACAGATACGCAGTATTTT.

This clonotype was detected ten times or more. The genes are TRBV2 and TRBJ1-2, with TRBD1 identical over 8 bases. The CDR3 totals 14 residues. The trim removed 6 bases at V and 7 bases at J, leaving 10 bases unmatched. Per germline, CDR1 SNHLY and CDR2 FYNNEI. The CDR3 loop reads CASSLGRGPSGYTF. In DNA form, the CDR3 reads TGTGCCAGCAGCCTCGGCAGGGGGCCGAGTGGCTACACCTTC. Combining the CDR3 with reference TRBV2 and TRBJ1-2 gives the whole variable domain EPEVTQTPSHQVTQMGQEVILRCVPISNHLYFYWYRQILGQKVEFLVSFYNNEISEKSEIFDDQFSVERPDGSNFTLKIRSTKLEDSAMYFCASSLGRGPSGYTFGSGTRLTVV.

In regard to this clonotype: Possible read error: a much larger clone is one base away. The chain uses TRBV7-8 and TRBJ1-3; unclear D gene. The V gene lost 4 bases and the J gene lost 8 bases, with 21 bases spanning the gap. The CDR3 runs 16 residues. Germline V lookup: CDR1 SGHVS, CDR2 FQNEAQ. CDR3 region: CASSSMNAEPLDTIYF. The CDR3 nucleotides are TGTGCCAGCAGCTCTATGAACGCCGAGCCGTTAGACACCATATATTTT.

Comments on this clonotype: A read error may be the cause here, since a much bigger clone is one base away. The chain uses TRBV7-2 and TRBJ1-5; D gene uncertain. In germline, CDR1 is SGHTA, CDR2 FQGNSA. There are 12 residues in the CDR3. Here the CDR3 reads CASSLRNQPRHF. The CDR3 bases are TGTGCCAGCAGCTTACGCAATCAGCCCCGGCATTTT.

This clonotype was observed a few times. V gene TRBV6-1 combines with J gene TRBJ2-2; 8 nucleotides align to TRBD1. Germline CDR1 and CDR2: MNHNS and SASEGT. This CDR3 region has 15 residues. The trim removed 6 bases at V and 0 bases at J, leaving 3 bases unmatched. The CDR3 DNA follows: TGTGCCAGCAGACCGGGACAGGCGAACACCGGGGAGCTGTTTTTT. It encodes CASRPGQANTGELFF.

In its sample, this clonotype was seen many times. The V and J genes are TRBV7-9 and TRBJ2-1; maybe TRBD2 (7 bases). V dropped 9 bases and J dropped 9 bases, with 24 bases sitting between them. CDR3 length: 15 amino acids. Germline assignment: CDR1 SEHNR and CDR2 FQNEAQ (reference sequence). The chain's CDR3 is CASTVTGGWGSEQFF. The CDR3 coding sequence is TGTGCCAGTACAGTTACGGGGGGCTGGGGGAGTGAGCAGTTCTTC.

The sample holds many counts of this clonotype. The V gene is TRBV6-1, the J gene TRBJ2-5; 14 bases map to TRBD2. Germline lookup yields CDR1 MNHNS and CDR2 SASEGT. After removal of 7 bases from V and 5 bases from J, the junction contained 18 bases not matched to a gene. The CDR3 runs 19 residues. The CDR3 region is CASTLLGTSGRGERETQYF. The CDR3 nucleotides read TGTGCCAGCACCCTACTCGGGACTAGCGGGAGAGGGGAGAGGGAGACCCAGTACTTC.

The chain uses TRBV5-1 and TRBJ2-7, with D unclear. V lost 2 bases and J 4 bases, leaving 7 bases between the germline ends. Germline V gene sequence: CDR1 SGHRS, CDR2 YFSETQ. The CDR3 contains 12 residues. Here the CDR3 reads CASSFAAYEQYF. In DNA form, the CDR3 reads TGCGCCAGCAGCTTTGCCGCGTACGAGCAGTACTTC. The full variable domain, rest sourced from reference TRBV5-1 and TRBJ2-7, is KAGVTQTPRYLIKTRGQQVTLSCSPISGHRSVSWYQQTPGQGLQFLFEYFSETQRNKGNFPGRFSGRQFSNSRSEMNVSTLELGDSALYLCASSFAAYEQYFGPGTRLTVT.